The clone carrying this T cell receptor (beta chain) was recorded a few times. Primers for the PCR totalled 60 Vbeta and 13 Jbeta. Generated by immunoSEQ multiplex PCR, the TCRdb table keeps only in-frame clones and is missing some. This table holds some 120,000 clones, less than 85% found once. The data stem from a study of cytomegalovirus exposure and HLA in healthy donors. This CDR3 is 15 amino acids long. V was cut by 0 bases and J by 9 bases, with 12 bases left in between. From germline, CDR1 is ENHRY and CDR2 SYGVKD. Source material: PBMCs. The chain has TRBV10-3 and TRBJ1-6; D is unclear. The TCR originated in a male donor in good health and CMV-seronegative. This CDR3 reads CAISESYSQPSPLHF. The CDR3 DNA reads TGTGCCATCAGTGAGTCGTACAGCCAGCCTTCACCCCTCCACTTT.